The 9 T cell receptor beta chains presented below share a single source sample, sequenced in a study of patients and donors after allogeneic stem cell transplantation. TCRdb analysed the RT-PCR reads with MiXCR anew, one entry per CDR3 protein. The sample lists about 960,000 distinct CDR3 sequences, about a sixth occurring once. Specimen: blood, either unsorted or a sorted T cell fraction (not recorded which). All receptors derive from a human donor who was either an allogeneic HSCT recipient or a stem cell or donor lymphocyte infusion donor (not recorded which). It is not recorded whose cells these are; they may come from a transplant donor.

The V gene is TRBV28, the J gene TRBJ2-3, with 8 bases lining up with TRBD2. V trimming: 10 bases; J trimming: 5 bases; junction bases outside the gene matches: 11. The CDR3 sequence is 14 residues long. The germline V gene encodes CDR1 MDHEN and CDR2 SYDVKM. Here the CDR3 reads CAITPGGTQDTQYF. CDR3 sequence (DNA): TGTGCCATAACCCCGGGGGGGACCCAAGATACGCAGTATTTT.

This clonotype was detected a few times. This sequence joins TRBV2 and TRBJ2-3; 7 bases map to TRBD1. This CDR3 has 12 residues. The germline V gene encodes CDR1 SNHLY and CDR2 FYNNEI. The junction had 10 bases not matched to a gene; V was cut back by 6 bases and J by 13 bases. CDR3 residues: CASRERQGREYF. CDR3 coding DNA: TGTGCCAGCAGGGAAAGACAGGGCCGGGAGTATTTT.

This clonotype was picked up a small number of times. The CDR3 nucleotides read TGTGCCAGCAGTTTTGGGGCCCTTAATGAGCAGTTCTTC. Amino acid sequence: CASSFGALNEQFF. The gene calls are TRBV12-3 or TRBV12-4 and TRBJ2-1, with TRBD1 as a possible D gene (5 bases). Trimming left V 3 bases short and J 7 bases short, with 10 bases between. This CDR3 has 13 amino acids.

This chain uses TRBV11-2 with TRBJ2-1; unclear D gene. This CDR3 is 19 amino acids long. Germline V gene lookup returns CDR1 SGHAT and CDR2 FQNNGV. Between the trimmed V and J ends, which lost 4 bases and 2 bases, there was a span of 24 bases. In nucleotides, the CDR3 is TGTGCCAGCAGCTCATCCCGAAGCGTGACACCTTTGACCTACAATGAGCAGTTCTTC. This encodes CASSSSRSVTPLTYNEQFF.

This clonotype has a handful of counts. CDR3 sequence reads: CASSPSPSYSNQPQHF. In nucleotides, the CDR3 is TGTGCCAGCAGCCCTAGCCCCAGCTATAGCAATCAGCCCCAGCATTTT. The J gene is TRBJ1-5, the V gene TRBV7-3; D remains ambiguous. The V and J ends lost 5 bases and 0 bases respectively, with 14 bases between them. The CDR3 has 16 residues. Germline V gene data show CDR1 as SGHTA and CDR2 as FQGTGA.

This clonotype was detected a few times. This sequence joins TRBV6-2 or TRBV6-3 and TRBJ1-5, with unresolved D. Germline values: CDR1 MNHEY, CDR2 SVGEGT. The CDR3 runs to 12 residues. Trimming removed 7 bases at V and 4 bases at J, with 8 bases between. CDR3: CASNDRNQPQHF. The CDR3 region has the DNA TGTGCCAGCAACGACCGGAATCAGCCCCAGCATTTT.

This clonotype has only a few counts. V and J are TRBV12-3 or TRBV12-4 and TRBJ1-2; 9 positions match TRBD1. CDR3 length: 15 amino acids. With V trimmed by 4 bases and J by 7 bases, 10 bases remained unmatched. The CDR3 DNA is TGTGCCAGCAGTTCCCCGGGACAGGGAGTGGTTGGCTACACCTTC. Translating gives CASSSPGQGVVGYTF.

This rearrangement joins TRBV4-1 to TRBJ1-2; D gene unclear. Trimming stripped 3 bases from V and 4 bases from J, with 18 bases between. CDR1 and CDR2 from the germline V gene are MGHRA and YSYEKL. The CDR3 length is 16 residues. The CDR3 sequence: CASSHPRPSNSYGYTF. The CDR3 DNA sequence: TGCGCCAGCAGCCATCCTAGACCCAGCAACTCCTATGGCTACACCTTC.

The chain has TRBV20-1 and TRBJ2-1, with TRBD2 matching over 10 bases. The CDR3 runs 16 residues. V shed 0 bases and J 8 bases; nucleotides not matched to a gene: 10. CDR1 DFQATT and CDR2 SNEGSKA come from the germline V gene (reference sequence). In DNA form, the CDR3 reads TGCAGTGCTAGAGATCTCTCTAGGCTAGCGGGAGATGAGCAGTTCTTC. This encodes CSARDLSRLAGDEQFF.